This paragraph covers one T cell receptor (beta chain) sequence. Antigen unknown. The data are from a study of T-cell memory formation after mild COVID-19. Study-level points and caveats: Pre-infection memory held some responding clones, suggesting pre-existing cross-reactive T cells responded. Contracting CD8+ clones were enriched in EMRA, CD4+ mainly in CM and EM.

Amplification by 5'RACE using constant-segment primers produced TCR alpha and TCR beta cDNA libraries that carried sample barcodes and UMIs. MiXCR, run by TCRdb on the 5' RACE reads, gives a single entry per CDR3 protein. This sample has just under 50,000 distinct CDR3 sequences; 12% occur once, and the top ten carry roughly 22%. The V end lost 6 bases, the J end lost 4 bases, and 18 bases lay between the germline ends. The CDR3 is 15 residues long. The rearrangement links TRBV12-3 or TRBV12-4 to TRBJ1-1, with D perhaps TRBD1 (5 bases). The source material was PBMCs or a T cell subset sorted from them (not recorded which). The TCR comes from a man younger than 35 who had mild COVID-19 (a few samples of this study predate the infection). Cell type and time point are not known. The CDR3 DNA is TGTGCCAGCAGACCCCTCATTGGGGCGGGCACTGAAGCTTTCTTT. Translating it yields CASRPLIGAGTEAFF.